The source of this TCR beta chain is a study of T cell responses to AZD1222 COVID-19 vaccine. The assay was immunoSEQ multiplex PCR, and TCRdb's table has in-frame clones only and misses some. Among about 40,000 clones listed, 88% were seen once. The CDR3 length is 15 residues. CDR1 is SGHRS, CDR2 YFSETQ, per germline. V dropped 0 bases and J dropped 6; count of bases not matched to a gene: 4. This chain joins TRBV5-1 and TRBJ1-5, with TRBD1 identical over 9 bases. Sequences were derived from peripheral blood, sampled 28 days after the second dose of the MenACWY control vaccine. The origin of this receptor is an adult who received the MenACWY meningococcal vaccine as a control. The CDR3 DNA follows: TGCGCCAGCAGCTTGGGACAGGGGGGCGGTCAGCCCCAGCATTTT. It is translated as CASSLGQGGGQPQHF.